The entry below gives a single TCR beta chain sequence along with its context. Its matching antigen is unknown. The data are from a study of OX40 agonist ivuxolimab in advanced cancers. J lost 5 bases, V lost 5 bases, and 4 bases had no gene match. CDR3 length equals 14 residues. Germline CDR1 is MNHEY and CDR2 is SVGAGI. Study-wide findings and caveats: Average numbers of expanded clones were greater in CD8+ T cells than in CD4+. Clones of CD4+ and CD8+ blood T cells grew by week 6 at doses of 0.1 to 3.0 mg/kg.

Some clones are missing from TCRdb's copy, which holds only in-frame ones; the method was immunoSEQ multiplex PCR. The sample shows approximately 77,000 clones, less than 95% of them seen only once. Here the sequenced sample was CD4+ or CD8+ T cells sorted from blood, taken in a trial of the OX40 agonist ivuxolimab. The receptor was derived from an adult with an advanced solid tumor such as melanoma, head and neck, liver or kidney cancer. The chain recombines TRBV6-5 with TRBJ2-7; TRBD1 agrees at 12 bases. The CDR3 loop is CASSTGQGAHEQYF. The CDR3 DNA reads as TGTGCCAGCAGTACGGGACAGGGGGCCCACGAGCAGTACTTC.